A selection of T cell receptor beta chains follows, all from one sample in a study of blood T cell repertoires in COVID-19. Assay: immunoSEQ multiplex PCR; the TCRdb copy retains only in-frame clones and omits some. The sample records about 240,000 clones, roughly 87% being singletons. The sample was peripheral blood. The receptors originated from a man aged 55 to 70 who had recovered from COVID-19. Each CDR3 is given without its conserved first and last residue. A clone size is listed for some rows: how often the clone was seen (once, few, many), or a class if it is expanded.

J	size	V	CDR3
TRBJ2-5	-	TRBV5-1	ASSRSGTAEETQY
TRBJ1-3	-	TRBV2	ASRATGNTIY
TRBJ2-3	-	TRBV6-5	ASSNSRGFGDTQY
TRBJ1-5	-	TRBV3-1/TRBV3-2	ASSQGAGGTQPQH
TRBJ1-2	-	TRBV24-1	ATSDDSSYGYT
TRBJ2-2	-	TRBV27	ASSGHFGELF
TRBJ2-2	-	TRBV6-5	ASSHAMGELF
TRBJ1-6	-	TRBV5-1	ASSLTPPPSSPLH
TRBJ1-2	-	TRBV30	AWVQTGNYGYT
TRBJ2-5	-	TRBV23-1	ASSQSGRGHQETQY
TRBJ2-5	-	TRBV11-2	ASSPFGLAGETQY
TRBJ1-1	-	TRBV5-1	ASSFPRENTEAF
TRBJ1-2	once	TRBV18	ASSPVSQYGYT
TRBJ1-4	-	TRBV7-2	ASSLVPADEKLF
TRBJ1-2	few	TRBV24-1	ATSDTGGSRYGYT
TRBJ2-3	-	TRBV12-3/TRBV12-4	ASNSDSTDTQY
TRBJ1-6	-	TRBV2	ASTQDRVNSPLH
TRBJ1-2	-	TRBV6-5	ASRDTGTGGTT
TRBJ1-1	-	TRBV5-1	ASSLGGTLNTEAF
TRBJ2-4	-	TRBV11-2	ASSLGGLSTSKNIQY
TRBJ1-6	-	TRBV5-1	ASSLSGQGGTPLH
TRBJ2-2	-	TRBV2	ASRASGSNTGELF
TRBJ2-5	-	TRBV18	ASSPNRQETQY
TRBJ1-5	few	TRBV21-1	ASTDTGQALDQPQH
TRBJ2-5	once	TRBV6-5	ASRRPGNQETQY
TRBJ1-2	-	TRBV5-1	ASSLGGRGYGYT
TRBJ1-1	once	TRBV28	ASSLAGKNTEAF
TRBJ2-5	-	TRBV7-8	ASSLEGPGYETQY
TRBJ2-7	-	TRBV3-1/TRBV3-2	ASSLASGGPSHEQY
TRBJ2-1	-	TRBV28	ASCPEGDLGAEQF
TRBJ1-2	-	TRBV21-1	ASSLNRGGKDGYT
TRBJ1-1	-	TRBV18	ASSPQGARVTEAF
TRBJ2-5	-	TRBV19	ASGIGQGGQETQY
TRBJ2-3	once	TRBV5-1	ASTYSGGATDTQY
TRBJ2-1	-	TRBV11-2	ASGSSGWSSYNEQF
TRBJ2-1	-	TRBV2	ASRGSTVAGEQF
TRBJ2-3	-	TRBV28	ASQKRVEDTQY
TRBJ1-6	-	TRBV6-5	ASKGQGYNSPLH
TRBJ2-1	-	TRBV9	ASSPSPLDRNEQF
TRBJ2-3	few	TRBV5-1	ASSLIGGGAADTQY
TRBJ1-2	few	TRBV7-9	ASSSQTVQGYT
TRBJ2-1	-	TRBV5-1	ASSLVSGGVNEQF
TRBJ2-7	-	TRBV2	ASRYSGYEQY
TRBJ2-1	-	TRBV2	ASREQGAGNEQF
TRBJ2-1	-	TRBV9	ASSVSPTDYNEQF
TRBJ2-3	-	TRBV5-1	ASSTGQGRFADTQY
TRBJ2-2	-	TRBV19	ASSDDSGELF
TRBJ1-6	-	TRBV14	ASSQATGGINSPLH
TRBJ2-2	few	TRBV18	ASSPGSGELF
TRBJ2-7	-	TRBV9	ASSEERLRTNYEQY
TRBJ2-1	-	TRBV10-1	ASSEARGLVNEQF
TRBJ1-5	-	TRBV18	ASSPPGQGSGNQPQH
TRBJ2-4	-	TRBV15	ATSRVYTGDIQY
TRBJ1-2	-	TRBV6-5	ASSYSQIPNYGYT
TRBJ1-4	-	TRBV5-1	ASSLTATNEKLF